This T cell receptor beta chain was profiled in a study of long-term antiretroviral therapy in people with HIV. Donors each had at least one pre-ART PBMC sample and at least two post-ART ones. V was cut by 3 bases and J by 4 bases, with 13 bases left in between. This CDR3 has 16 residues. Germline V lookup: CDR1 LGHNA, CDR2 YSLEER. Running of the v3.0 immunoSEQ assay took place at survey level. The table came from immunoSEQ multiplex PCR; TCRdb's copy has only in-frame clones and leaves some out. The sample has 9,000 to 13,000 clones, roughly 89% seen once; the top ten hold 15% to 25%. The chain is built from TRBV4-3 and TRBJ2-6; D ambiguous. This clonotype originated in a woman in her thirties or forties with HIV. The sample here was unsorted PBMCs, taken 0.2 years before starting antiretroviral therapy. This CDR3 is CASSQSGFSGANVLTF. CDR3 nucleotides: TGCGCCAGCAGCCAGTCCGGTTTCTCCGGGGCCAACGTCCTGACTTTC.